The TCR beta chain under discussion was sequenced for a study of cytomegalovirus exposure and HLA in healthy donors. Concerning this clone itself: Its matching antigen is unknown.

13 Jbeta primers and 60 Vbeta primers were used for the PCR. The repertoire was sequenced with immunoSEQ multiplex PCR; TCRdb's copy has only in-frame clones and lacks some. The sample records 110,000 to 150,000 clones, around 80% being singletons. The J segment lost 5 bases and the V segment lost 2 bases, leaving 4 bases of the junction unmatched. The CDR3 spans 15 residues. Germline loops: CDR1 SGHRS, CDR2 YFSETQ. Study-wide results and caveats: Whilst most TCR sequences proved rare, a subset of public TCRs occurred across many donors.

The sequence came from a female donor in good health and CMV-seronegative. The V and J genes are TRBV5-1 and TRBJ2-2; TRBD1 matches 9 bases. Sequenced sample: PBMCs. This chain's CDR3 is CASSFLTGGTGELFF. The DNA of the CDR3 is TGCGCCAGCAGCTTCCTGACAGGGGGGACCGGGGAGCTGTTTTTT.